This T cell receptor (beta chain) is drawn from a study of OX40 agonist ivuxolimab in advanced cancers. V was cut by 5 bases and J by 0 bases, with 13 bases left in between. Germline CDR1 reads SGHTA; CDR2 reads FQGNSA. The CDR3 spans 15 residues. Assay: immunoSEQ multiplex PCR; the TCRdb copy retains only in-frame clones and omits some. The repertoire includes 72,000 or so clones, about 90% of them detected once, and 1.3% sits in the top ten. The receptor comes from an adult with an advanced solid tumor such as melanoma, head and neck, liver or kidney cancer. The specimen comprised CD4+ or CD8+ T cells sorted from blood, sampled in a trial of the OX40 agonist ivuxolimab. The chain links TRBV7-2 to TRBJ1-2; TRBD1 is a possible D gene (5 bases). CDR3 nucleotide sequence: TGTGCCAGCAGCCCCCCCCCAGGGTCTAACTATGGCTACACCTTC. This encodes CASSPPPGSNYGYTF. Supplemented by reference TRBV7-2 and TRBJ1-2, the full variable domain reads GAGVSQSPSNKVTEKGKDVELRCDPISGHTALYWYRQSLGQGLEFLIYFQGNSAPDKSGLPSDRFSAERTGGSVSTLTIQRTQQEDSAVYLCASSPPPGSNYGYTFGSGTRLTVV.